The TCR beta chain described here comes from a study of OX40 agonist ivuxolimab in advanced cancers. The study's findings and limits: At 0.1-3.0 mg/kg, partial responders had clonal expansion among the lowest observed.

Regarding this clone: Its target is unknown.

Assay: immunoSEQ multiplex PCR; the TCRdb copy retains only in-frame clones and omits some. In the table there are about 68,000 clones, more than 75% of which are singletons. J lost 10 bases, V lost 5 bases, and 8 bases had no gene match. In germline, CDR1 is SGHAT, CDR2 FQNNGV. This CDR3 is built from 14 residues. This sequence was found in an adult with an advanced solid tumor such as melanoma, head and neck, liver or kidney cancer. Material: CD4+ or CD8+ T cells sorted from blood, obtained in a trial of the OX40 agonist ivuxolimab. V is TRBV11-2 and J is TRBJ1-6, with 7 bases lining up with TRBD1. CDR3 region: CASSPRQGGSPLHF. The CDR3 DNA follows: TGTGCCAGCAGCCCCAGACAGGGAGGGTCACCCCTCCACTTT.